Presented here are 31 T cell receptor beta chains from one specimen sequenced in a study of T cells in localized non-small cell lung cancer. TCRdb's copy holds only in-frame clones and misses some; the assay was immunoSEQ multiplex PCR. The sample has some 30,000 clones; approximately 90% are singletons. This specimen consisted of peripheral blood mononuclear cells, obtained before any cancer treatment. The receptors shown here come from a female donor aged 60 or older with stage II lung adenocarcinoma.

In this sample, this clone turned up a few times. The chain joins TRBV29-1 to TRBJ2-5, with 7 nucleotides matching TRBD1. J lost 4 bases, V lost 5 bases, and 7 bases had no gene match. Looked up from germline, CDR1 is SQVTM and CDR2 is ANQGSEA. The CDR3 has 13 residues. CDR3 residues: CSVTGQVGETQYF. CDR3 DNA sequence: TGCAGCGTTACCGGACAGGTGGGAGAGACCCAGTACTTC.

The chain employs TRBV27 and TRBJ1-4; 7 bases are shared with TRBD1. The CDR3 is 14 amino acids. Trimming removed 0 bases from V and 14 bases from J; junction bases left unmatched: 9. Germline CDR1 and CDR2: MNHEY and SMNVEV (reference sequence). In DNA form, the CDR3 reads TGTGCCAGCAGTTTATCCCCACGACAGGGAATTCTGTTTTTT. It yields the protein CASSLSPRQGILFF.

This clone was observed once. This chain links TRBV4-1 with TRBJ1-1; a weak D match, TRBD1 (6 bases). This CDR3 is built from 15 residues. V lost 0 bases and J 6 bases, leaving 14 bases between the germline ends. Germline CDR1 MGHRA, CDR2 YSYEKL. This CDR3 is CASSQDQGTNAEAFF. The CDR3, as DNA: TGCGCCAGCAGCCAAGATCAAGGGACAAACGCTGAAGCTTTCTTT.

The rearrangement joins TRBV7-9 to TRBJ1-2; D is ambiguous. V gave up 0 bases and J gave up 3 bases, with 2 bases separating them. In germline, CDR1 is SEHNR, CDR2 FQNEAQ (reference sequence). The CDR3 consists of 12 residues. Here the CDR3 reads CASSLADYGYTF. In DNA form, the CDR3 reads TGTGCCAGCAGCTTAGCGGACTATGGCTACACCTTC.

The J gene is TRBJ2-1, the V gene TRBV7-9; the match to TRBD1 covers 11 bases. The CDR3 spans 15 residues. Trimming removed 5 bases from V and 4 bases from J; junction bases left unmatched: 4. Germline loops: CDR1 SEHNR, CDR2 FQNEAQ (reference sequence). Written as DNA, the CDR3 is TGTGCCAGCAGCGGACAGGGGGCGTTTTACAATGAGCAGTTCTTC. Translated: CASSGQGAFYNEQFF. Using reference TRBV7-9 and TRBJ2-1 for the parts outside the CDR3, the full variable domain is DTGVSQNPRHKITKRGQNVTFRCDPISEHNRLYWYRQTLGQGPEFLTYFQNEAQLEKSRLLSDRFSAERPKGSFSTLEIQRTEQGDSAMYLCASSGQGAFYNEQFFGPGTRLTVL.

The gene calls are TRBV5-4 and TRBJ2-1, with 7 bases that match TRBD2. Germline trimming cut 2 bases from V and 5 bases from J; bases unmatched to any gene: 7. The CDR3 has 15 residues. Per germline, CDR1 SGHNT and CDR2 YYREEE (reference sequence). CDR3 bases: TGTGCCAGCAGCTTAGGCGGGAGTGGAGACAATGAGCAGTTCTTC. Its protein product is CASSLGGSGDNEQFF.

The chain links TRBV18 to TRBJ1-3, with 9 positions matching TRBD1. Germline V gives CDR1 KGHSH, CDR2 LQKENI. Trimming at V came to 2 bases and at J to 4 bases, leaving 6 bases not matched to a gene. The CDR3 totals 16 residues. CDR3 sequence reads: CASSPEGTGSGNTIYF. The CDR3 nucleotides read TGTGCCAGCTCACCAGAAGGGACAGGGTCCGGAAACACCATATATTTT.

The rearrangement joins TRBV27 to TRBJ1-1; unclear D gene. Germline CDR1 and CDR2: MNHEY and SMNVEV (reference sequence). V lost 0 bases to trimming and J lost 7 bases, with 15 bases between them. The CDR3 is made up of 15 amino acids. CDR3: CASSLSKGRTSEAFF. CDR3 in DNA: TGTGCCAGCAGTTTATCGAAGGGCAGGACGAGTGAAGCTTTCTTT.

The count of this clone is one. The V gene is TRBV7-8, the J gene TRBJ2-7; a possible D gene is TRBD2 (6 bases). Trimming pared 4 bases from V and 7 bases from J, leaving 14 bases between. Germline CDR1 is SGHVS and CDR2 is FQNEAQ. The CDR3 runs to 13 residues. CDR3 DNA: TGTGCCAGCAGCTCGGGACCCGGGGGAGAGCAGTACTTC. Amino acids: CASSSGPGGEQYF. Full variable domain (outside the CDR3, taken from reference TRBV7-8 and TRBJ2-7): GAGVSQSPRYKVAKRGQDVALRCDPISGHVSLFWYQQALGQGPEFLTYFQNEAQLDKSGLPSDRFFAERPEGSVSTLKIQRTQQEDSAVYLCASSSGPGGEQYFGPGTRLTVT.

V gene TRBV7-2 combines with J gene TRBJ1-1, with TRBD1 as a possible D gene (5 bases). CDR1 and CDR2 from the germline V gene are SGHTA and FQGNSA. CDR3 length: 14 amino acids. Trimming pared 7 bases from V and 4 bases from J, leaving 16 bases between. DNA of the CDR3: TGTGCCAGCAAGGGGACGGGGGTTAGCACTGAAGCTTTCTTT. Amino acids: CASKGTGVSTEAFF.

The rearrangement joins TRBV7-2 to TRBJ2-7; D tentatively reads TRBD1 or TRBD2 (5 bases each). V lost 2 bases and J 2 bases, leaving 13 bases between the germline ends. CDR1 is SGHTA and CDR2 is FQGNSA in the germline V gene. The CDR3 contains 15 residues. CDR3 amino acids: CASSLSWGTTYEQYF. The CDR3 nucleotides are TGTGCCAGCAGCTTAAGTTGGGGGACCACCTACGAGCAGTACTTC.

The CDR3 DNA sequence: TGTGCCTGGAGTGTAGGGGGAGACACTGAAGCTTTCTTT. Translated: CAWSVGGDTEAFF. The chain joins TRBV30 to TRBJ1-1; D is possibly TRBD1 (6 bases). Germline CDR1 is GTSNPN and CDR2 is SVGIG (reference sequence). This CDR3 region has 13 residues. V was cut by 0 bases and J by 3 bases, with 8 bases left in between.

This clone was seen once. This chain links TRBV7-8 with TRBJ1-2, with D tentatively TRBD1 (6 bases). Germline V gene sequence: CDR1 SGHVS, CDR2 FQNEAQ. There are 13 residues in the CDR3. Trimming took 5 bases from V and 5 from J, leaving 12 bases between them. The CDR3 bases are TGTGCCAGCAGCCCCGGGACATCTTATGGCTACACCTTC. Its translation: CASSPGTSYGYTF. Drawing the rest from reference TRBV7-8 and TRBJ1-2, the complete variable domain is GAGVSQSPRYKVAKRGQDVALRCDPISGHVSLFWYQQALGQGPEFLTYFQNEAQLDKSGLPSDRFFAERPEGSVSTLKIQRTQQEDSAVYLCASSPGTSYGYTFGSGTRLTVV.

This clone appeared once. The chain is built from TRBV9 and TRBJ2-7; D perhaps matches TRBD1 (6 bases). V was shortened by 0 bases and J by 3 bases, with 7 bases between the two germline ends. The germline V gene encodes CDR1 SGDLS and CDR2 YYNGEE. The CDR3 extends over 13 amino acids. CDR3 sequence reads: CASSVGQDYEQYF. Here the CDR3 DNA reads TGTGCCAGCAGCGTAGGACAGGACTACGAGCAGTACTTC.

The chain uses TRBV29-1 and TRBJ2-2; TRBD2 is a possible D gene (5 bases). The ends were cut back, 3 bases at V and 0 bases at J, with 8 bases in the middle. Germline-derived CDR1 and CDR2 are SQVTM and ANQGSEA. This CDR3 contains 14 residues. The CDR3, as DNA: TGCAGCGTTGATGCCGGGACGAACACCGGGGAGCTGTTTTTT. This codes for CSVDAGTNTGELFF.

The CDR3 is CAWSGVEGNEQFF. In DNA form, the CDR3 reads TGTGCCTGGAGTGGGGTGGAGGGCAATGAGCAGTTCTTC. The chain couples TRBV30 to TRBJ2-1; possible D gene TRBD2, 6 bases. This CDR3 spans 13 amino acids. Between the trimmed V and J ends, which lost 1 base and 6 bases, there was a span of 10 bases. Germline-derived CDR1 and CDR2 are GTSNPN and SVGIG (reference sequence). Full variable domain (missing parts from reference TRBV30 and TRBJ2-1): SQTIHQWPATLVQPVGSPLSLECTVEGTSNPNLYWYRQAAGRGLQLLFYSVGIGQISSEVPQNLSASRPQDRQFILSSKKLLLSDSGFYLCAWSGVEGNEQFFGPGTRLTVL.

In this sample, this clone turned up a few times. This chain uses TRBV2 with TRBJ2-5; TRBD2 agrees at 10 bases. The CDR3 spans 14 residues. The V gene end was trimmed by 5 bases and the J gene end by 2 bases; junction bases not matched to a gene: 2. Looked up from germline, CDR1 is SNHLY and CDR2 is FYNNEI. The CDR3 reads CASSWTSGQETQYF. CDR3 in DNA: TGTGCCAGCAGTTGGACTAGCGGTCAAGAGACCCAGTACTTC.

CDR3 sequence reads: CATGQGSYGYTF. The DNA of the CDR3 is TGTGCCACGGGACAGGGGAGCTATGGCTACACCTTC. The chain is built from TRBV10-3 and TRBJ1-2, with TRBD1 matching 10 bases. The CDR3 has 12 amino acids. Per germline, CDR1 ENHRY and CDR2 SYGVKD. The V gene end was trimmed by 10 bases and the J gene end by 4 bases; junction bases not matched to a gene: 3.

V usage is TRBV19 and J usage is TRBJ2-1, with D possibly TRBD2 on 5 matching bases. This CDR3 region has 17 residues. Germline V CDR1 and CDR2: LNHDA, SQIVND (reference sequence). V was trimmed by 5 bases and J by 0 bases, leaving 17 bases between them. CDR3 in DNA: TGTGCCAGTAGTGCCCTACTAGGGCAGAGCTCCTACAATGAGCAGTTCTTC. This sequence encodes CASSALLGQSSYNEQFF.

This chain uses TRBV5-4 with TRBJ2-3, with TRBD1 matching 9 bases. From germline, CDR1 is SGHNT and CDR2 YYREEE (reference sequence). The junction had 5 bases not matched to a gene; V was cut back by 5 bases and J by 4 bases. This CDR3 spans 14 amino acids. The CDR3 sequence is CASRSGTGSDTQYF. For the CDR3, the DNA is TGTGCCAGCAGGTCCGGGACAGGGTCAGATACGCAGTATTTT.

V and J are TRBV4-2 and TRBJ2-2; possible D gene TRBD1, 6 bases. Trimming took off 1 base at V and 3 bases at J, with 12 bases between the two ends. Germline assignment: CDR1 LGHNA and CDR2 YNFKEQ. The CDR3 runs to 16 residues. The CDR3 bases are TGTGCCAGCAGCCAAGGTAACAGGGCTTACACCGGGGAGCTGTTTTTT. Translated: CASSQGNRAYTGELFF.

The rearrangement links TRBV5-4 to TRBJ1-2, with D unresolved. The CDR3 runs 13 residues. Germline CDR1 is SGHNT and CDR2 is YYREEE (reference sequence). V dropped 1 base and J dropped 6 bases, with 10 bases sitting between them. CDR3 sequence (DNA): TGTGCCAGCAGCTTGAAACGATATGATGGCTACACCTTC. It translates to CASSLKRYDGYTF.

This rearrangement joins TRBV28 to TRBJ2-3; TRBD1 agrees at 9 bases. This CDR3 is 15 amino acids long. CDR1 is MDHEN and CDR2 is SYDVKM in the germline V gene. J lost 4 bases, V lost 5 bases, and 7 bases had no gene match. CDR3 DNA sequence: TGTGCCAGCAGTCCCCGACAGGGGGACGCAGATACGCAGTATTTT. It encodes CASSPRQGDADTQYF.

The chain has TRBV7-3 and TRBJ1-1; the D is unclear. V was pared by 2 bases and J by 2 bases, with 6 bases between. CDR1 is SGHTA and CDR2 is FQGTGA in the germline V gene. CDR3 length equals 13 residues. This CDR3 reads CASSLWPNTEAFF. In DNA, the CDR3 is TGTGCCAGCAGCTTATGGCCCAACACTGAAGCTTTCTTT.

The chain has TRBV4-2 and TRBJ2-1, with 8 bases matching TRBD1. The J segment lost 7 bases and the V segment lost 3 bases, leaving 8 bases of the junction unmatched. Per germline, CDR1 LGHNA and CDR2 YNFKEQ. The CDR3 totals 15 residues. The CDR3 region is CASSHVGQGDNEQFF. CDR3 coding DNA: TGTGCCAGCAGCCACGTAGGACAGGGAGATAATGAGCAGTTCTTC.

J is TRBJ2-3 and V is TRBV5-1; TRBD1 is a possible D gene (5 bases). CDR1 and CDR2 from the germline V gene are SGHRS and YFSETQ. The CDR3 length is 14 residues. The germline V and J ends were trimmed by 0 bases and 7 bases, with 12 bases remaining between them. This chain's CDR3 is CASSLEGKGYTQYF. The CDR3 DNA reads TGCGCCAGCAGCTTGGAGGGGAAGGGGTATACGCAGTATTTT. Full variable domain (outside the CDR3, taken from reference TRBV5-1 and TRBJ2-3): KAGVTQTPRYLIKTRGQQVTLSCSPISGHRSVSWYQQTPGQGLQFLFEYFSETQRNKGNFPGRFSGRQFSNSRSEMNVSTLELGDSALYLCASSLEGKGYTQYFGPGTRLTVL.

The genes are TRBV5-6 and TRBJ1-2, with TRBD1 identical over 8 bases. Germline trimming cut 5 bases from V and 4 bases from J; bases unmatched to any gene: 13. The CDR3 has 16 amino acids. CDR1 and CDR2 (germline): SGHDT, YYEEEE. Here the CDR3 reads CASRSLQGARGYGYTF. CDR3 sequence (DNA): TGTGCCAGCAGAAGTCTCCAGGGGGCAAGAGGCTATGGCTACACCTTC. Complete variable domain (other parts from reference TRBV5-6 and TRBJ1-2): DAGVTQSPTHLIKTRGQQVTLRCSPKSGHDTVSWYQQALGQGPQFIFQYYEEEERQRGNFPDRFSGHQFPNYSSELNVNALLLGDSALYLCASRSLQGARGYGYTFGSGTRLTVV.

The CDR3 loop reads CASSVEGHYGYTF. The CDR3 DNA follows: TGTGCCAGCAGCGTAGAGGGACACTATGGCTACACCTTC. The chain joins TRBV9 to TRBJ1-2, with D perhaps matching TRBD1 (5 bases). There are 13 residues in the CDR3. Germline CDR1 and CDR2: SGDLS and YYNGEE. The V end lost 0 bases, the J end lost 3 bases, and 6 bases lay between the germline ends.

The J gene is TRBJ2-7, the V gene TRBV10-2; D might be TRBD1 or TRBD2, each matching 5 bases. The CDR3 consists of 15 residues. V lost 0 bases, J lost 8 bases, and 17 bases lay in between. Germline lookup yields CDR1 WSHSY and CDR2 SAAADI. In DNA form, the CDR3 reads TGCGCCAGCAGTGAGTCGACGGGGCCCTCCTCCAAGCAGTACTTC. The encoded protein is CASSESTGPSSKQYF.

V gene TRBV30 combines with J gene TRBJ1-5, with TRBD1 as a possible D gene (6 bases). The CDR3 has 13 amino acids. The V end lost 3 bases, the J end lost 3 bases, and 9 bases lay between the germline ends. Germline-derived CDR1 and CDR2 are GTSNPN and SVGIG (reference sequence). The CDR3 nucleotides are TGTGCCTGGAGGGACAGCTACAATCAGCCCCAGCATTTT. Its translation is CAWRDSYNQPQHF.

The rearrangement joins TRBV19 to TRBJ1-5, with a tentative D call TRBD1 (6 bases). Trimming took 8 bases from V and 2 from J, leaving 10 bases between them. Per the germline V gene, CDR1 is LNHDA and CDR2 is SQIVND (reference sequence). This CDR3 has 13 residues. This CDR3 is CASQGPGNQPQHF. For the CDR3, the DNA is TGTGCCAGTCAGGGGCCGGGCAATCAGCCCCAGCATTTT.